The next 21 T cell receptor beta chains were all read from a single sample in a study of neurological immune-mediated disorders. MiXCR was run by TCRdb on the 5' RACE reads, yielding one entry per CDR3 protein. This table has about 79,000 distinct CDR3 sequences, over 12% appearing once. Sequenced sample: PBMCs. The receptors were sampled from a woman aged 45-60 years in good health.

Details on this clonotype: This may stem from a read error, because a much larger clone lies one nucleotide away. V gene TRBV20-1 combines with J gene TRBJ2-7; D unclear. V was trimmed by 4 bases and J by 0 bases, leaving 10 bases between them. The germline V gene encodes CDR1 DFQATT and CDR2 SNEGSKA (reference sequence). CDR3 length equals 13 residues. Here the CDR3 reads CSAIRAISYEQYF. The CDR3 DNA is TGCAGTGCTATCAGAGCGATCTCCTACGAGCAGTACTTC.

There are many counts of this clonotype. The gene calls are TRBV5-5 and TRBJ2-1; the D call may be TRBD1 or TRBD2 (5 bases each). CDR1 SGHKS and CDR2 YYEKEE come from the germline V gene (reference sequence). This CDR3 region has 16 residues. V was pared by 0 bases and J by 4 bases, with 14 bases between. The CDR3 DNA reads TGTGCCAGCAGCTTGGTTGGGACGGTACGGTACAATGAGCAGTTCTTC. Its protein is CASSLVGTVRYNEQFF. Together with reference TRBV5-5 and TRBJ2-1, the CDR3 gives the full variable domain: DAGVTQSPTHLIKTRGQQVTLRCSPISGHKSVSWYQQVLGQGPQFIFQYYEKEERGRGNFPDRFSARQFPNYSSELNVNALLLGDSALYLCASSLVGTVRYNEQFFGPGTRLTVL.

This clonotype was observed at least ten times. The rearrangement uses TRBV5-1 and TRBJ1-5; TRBD1 matches 7 bases. V lost 4 bases to trimming and J lost 4 bases; unmatched junction nucleotides: 5. CDR3 length: 14 amino acids. Looked up from germline, CDR1 is SGHRS and CDR2 is YFSETQ. DNA for the CDR3: TGCGCCAGCAGCCCTGGGACAGCTAATCAGCCCCAGCATTTT. Amino acids: CASSPGTANQPQHF.

On this clonotype: Since a much larger clone is just one base distant, this may be a read error. This CDR3 fails to terminate in the conserved phenylalanine or tryptophan, so it likely reflects a read error. The V call is TRBV12-3 or TRBV12-4, the J call TRBJ2-7; 10 bases line up with TRBD1. CDR3 length equals 16 residues. With V trimmed by 5 bases and J by 3 bases, 10 bases remained unmatched. The CDR3 region has the DNA TGTGCCAGCAGTAGCCCCTCGACAGGGGGCAACTACGAGCAGTACCTC. Translated: CASSSPSTGGNYEQYL.

This clonotype has ten or more counts. This chain links TRBV7-3 with TRBJ2-1, with 8 positions matching TRBD1. From germline, CDR1 is SGHTA and CDR2 FQGTGA. This CDR3 comprises 13 residues. V shed 5 bases, J shed 8 bases, and the junction held 5 bases outside the gene matches. For the CDR3, the DNA is TGTGCCAGCAGCCGGGACAGGCCAGATGAGCAGTTCTTC. Protein sequence: CASSRDRPDEQFF.

This clonotype was seen a few times. A much larger clone differs by one base, so this may be a read error. This chain joins TRBV12-3 or TRBV12-4 and TRBJ1-3; D ambiguous. This CDR3 has 15 amino acids. The DNA for the CDR3 is TGTACCAGCAGTTTGTCAGTGGGCAGAAGAAACACCATATATTTT. As protein: CTSSLSVGRRNTIYF.

This clonotype came up many times. The rearrangement joins TRBV5-1 to TRBJ2-2; TRBD1 or TRBD2 may be the D gene (5 bases each). CDR1 is SGHRS and CDR2 is YFSETQ in the germline V gene. Trimming took 2 bases from V and 0 from J, leaving 11 bases between them. CDR3 length: 16 residues. In nucleotides, the CDR3 is TGCGCCAGCAGCTTTGGGGGACCTTCGAACACCGGGGAGCTGTTTTTT. This encodes CASSFGGPSNTGELFF.

This clonotype was counted many times. The CDR3 here is CSTEGSSGRFSPYEQYF. CDR3 nucleotide sequence: TGCAGCACCGAGGGGTCTAGCGGGAGATTCTCCCCCTACGAGCAGTACTTC. The chain joins TRBV29-1 to TRBJ2-7, with 10 bases identical to TRBD2. Germline CDR1 and CDR2: SQVTM and ANQGSEA. There are 17 residues in the CDR3. Losses at the gene ends were 8 bases for V and 2 bases for J; bases not matched to a gene: 18.

At least ten counts were recorded for this clonotype. The J gene is TRBJ2-7, the V gene TRBV7-9; TRBD1 aligns across 9 bases. The CDR3 is made up of 16 amino acids. The germline V gene has CDR1 SEHNR and CDR2 FQNEAQ (reference sequence). J was trimmed by 2 bases and V by 1 base; bases with no gene match: 6. The CDR3 protein is CASSLVLTGGTYEQYF. CDR3 coding DNA: TGTGCCAGCAGCTTAGTATTGACAGGGGGAACCTACGAGCAGTACTTC.

Many counts were recorded for this clonotype. This rearrangement joins TRBV28 to TRBJ2-1; TRBD2 might be the D (5 bases). The length of the CDR3 is 13 residues. Looked up from germline, CDR1 is MDHEN and CDR2 is SYDVKM. Between the trimmed V and J ends, which lost 10 bases and 7 bases, there was a span of 17 bases. The CDR3 sequence is CATGVGSRNEQFF. In DNA, the CDR3 is TGTGCCACCGGAGTGGGGAGTCGGAATGAGCAGTTCTTC.

Ten or more counts support this clonotype. The gene calls are TRBV5-1 and TRBJ1-1, with D possibly matching TRBD1 (6 bases). V gave up 2 bases and J gave up 11 bases, with 19 bases separating them. From germline, CDR1 is SGHRS and CDR2 YFSETQ. The CDR3 sequence is 14 residues long. Here the CDR3 DNA reads TGCGCCAGCAGCTTTAACGAACCGGGACAACGGGCTTTCTTT. Protein product: CASSFNEPGQRAFF. Full variable domain (rest looked up from reference TRBV5-1 and TRBJ1-1): KAGVTQTPRYLIKTRGQQVTLSCSPISGHRSVSWYQQTPGQGLQFLFEYFSETQRNKGNFPGRFSGRQFSNSRSEMNVSTLELGDSALYLCASSFNEPGQRAFFGQGTRLTVV.

This clonotype was picked up many times. The rearrangement joins TRBV7-6 to TRBJ1-2, with TRBD1 matching over 7 bases. Trimming at V came to 1 base and at J to 5 bases, leaving 4 bases not matched to a gene. Germline values: CDR1 SGHVS, CDR2 FNYEAQ. The CDR3 sequence is 14 residues long. CDR3 nucleotide sequence: TGTGCCAGCAGCTTAGAGGAGGGGGCTTATGGCTACACCTTC. Its protein product is CASSLEEGAYGYTF.

The rearrangement joins TRBV6-5 to TRBJ2-1; the D gene is possibly TRBD2 (6 bases). Germline CDR1 is MNHEY and CDR2 is SVGAGI. The CDR3 covers 15 residues. The V end was cut by 4 bases, the J end by 4 bases, with 14 bases between. The CDR3 DNA follows: TGTGCCAGCAGTTTGAGGCGGGAAAGGTACAATGAGCAGTTCTTC. This sequence encodes CASSLRRERYNEQFF.

This clonotype was observed a handful of times. The chain links TRBV4-1 to TRBJ2-6; no reliable D call. The CDR3 extends over 16 amino acids. V lost 3 bases to trimming and J lost 2 bases, with 11 bases between them. CDR1 is MGHRA and CDR2 is YSYEKL in the germline V gene. CDR3 sequence (DNA): TGCGCCAGCAGCCAGTATTTAGGGACTGGGGCCAACGTCCTGACTTTC. Amino acid sequence: CASSQYLGTGANVLTF.

This clonotype was seen many times. This rearrangement joins TRBV3-1 to TRBJ2-7, with TRBD1 as a possible D gene (5 bases). Trimming removed 6 bases from V and 7 bases from J, with 13 bases in between. The CDR3 sequence is 12 residues long. In germline, CDR1 is LGHDT, CDR2 YNNKEL (reference sequence). The CDR3 loop reads CASSYGPGEQYF. The CDR3 DNA reads TGTGCCAGCAGTTACGGACCAGGGGAGCAGTACTTC.

In this sample, this clonotype turned up a few times. This chain's CDR3 is CASSTSGAEAFF. The DNA of the CDR3 is TGTGCCAGCAGCACTTCTGGGGCTGAAGCTTTCTTT. This chain uses TRBV7-2 with TRBJ1-1; no firm D call. Germline-derived CDR1 and CDR2 are SGHTA and FQGNSA. The CDR3 loop spans 12 amino acids. Trimming pared 5 bases from V and 6 bases from J, leaving 10 bases between.

This clonotype showed up many times. As DNA, the CDR3 is TGTGCCAGCAGCTTATTAGGCAGGGAAAGCAATCAGCCCCAGCATTTT. Translation: CASSLLGRESNQPQHF. The rearrangement links TRBV7-2 to TRBJ1-5, with D possibly matching TRBD1 (5 bases). Germline assignment: CDR1 SGHTA and CDR2 FQGNSA. This CDR3 comprises 16 residues. Trimming cost V 2 bases and J 1 base, with 12 bases left between them. Full variable domain (outside the CDR3, taken from reference TRBV7-2 and TRBJ1-5): GAGVSQSPSNKVTEKGKDVELRCDPISGHTALYWYRQSLGQGLEFLIYFQGNSAPDKSGLPSDRFSAERTGGSVSTLTIQRTQQEDSAVYLCASSLLGRESNQPQHFGDGTRLSIL.

This clonotype was recorded many times. The gene calls are TRBV3-1 and TRBJ2-3; 7 positions match TRBD2. This CDR3 is 14 amino acids long. Unmatched junction bases numbered 5, after V lost 4 bases and J lost 4 bases. Per the germline V gene, CDR1 is LGHDT and CDR2 is YNNKEL (reference sequence). The CDR3 coding sequence is TGTGCCAGCAGCCCGACTAGCTCCTCAGATACGCAGTATTTT. It encodes CASSPTSSSDTQYF.

A note on this clonotype: Germline and junction disagree at one end, which may indicate a read error. The V and J genes are TRBV11-2 and TRBJ2-5; tentatively, D is TRBD2 (6 bases). The V gene's germline CDR1 is SGHAT and CDR2 FQNNGV. This CDR3 comprises 14 residues. This chain's CDR3 is CASRLQLARETHYF. The CDR3 DNA sequence: TGTGCCAGCCGACTTCAACTAGCCAGAGAGACCCATTACTTC.

The chain recombines TRBV7-3 with TRBJ2-1; tentatively, D is TRBD2 (5 bases). This CDR3 region has 15 residues. The germline CDR1 and CDR2 sequences are SGHTA and FQGTGA. With 5 bases removed from V and 5 bases from J, the gap between germline ends came to 16 bases. CDR3 DNA sequence: TGTGCCAGCAGCCCCCGAGGGATGATAAACAATGAGCAGTTCTTC. This encodes CASSPRGMINNEQFF. The entire variable domain, with the rest obtained from reference TRBV7-3 and TRBJ2-1, is as follows: GAGVSQTPSNKVTEKGKYVELRCDPISGHTALYWYRQSLGQGPEFLIYFQGTGAADDSGLPNDRFFAVRPEGSVSTLKIQRTERGDSAVYLCASSPRGMINNEQFFGPGTRLTVL.

This clonotype was seen ten or more times. The DNA for the CDR3 is TGTGCCAGCAGGGCCTCAGCGCGGAACACTGAAGCTTTCTTT. It translates to CASRASARNTEAFF. The genes are TRBV2 and TRBJ1-1; no clear D. This CDR3 spans 14 amino acids. The germline V and J ends were trimmed by 6 bases and 1 base, with 12 bases remaining between them. Germline-derived CDR1 and CDR2 are SNHLY and FYNNEI. Together with reference TRBV2 and TRBJ1-1, the CDR3 gives the full variable domain: EPEVTQTPSHQVTQMGQEVILRCVPISNHLYFYWYRQILGQKVEFLVSFYNNEISEKSEIFDDQFSVERPDGSNFTLKIRSTKLEDSAMYFCASRASARNTEAFFGQGTRLTVV.